A selection of T cell receptor beta chains follows, all from one sample in a study of T cell changes during pregnancy in multiple sclerosis. The data were produced by immunoSEQ multiplex PCR, yet TCRdb's version contains in-frame clones alone and is incomplete. The top ten hold roughly 0.99% of the sample, which has around 48,000 clones, roughly 92% seen once. The specimen was CD4+ T cells from peripheral blood mononuclear cells, collected in the second trimester of pregnancy. These TCRs come from a female donor in good health, enrolled as a control in a pregnancy study. Each CDR3 is given with its conserved first and last residue. The D gene is left open where the match is weak. Some rows mark clone size as missing; the rest say once, few, many or name a class of expanded clone.

d_call: TRBD1; j_call: TRBJ2-1; v_call: TRBV28; clone_size: once; cdr3_aa: CASRSGTANYNEQFF; cdr3_nt: TGTGCCAGCAGGTCCGGGACAGCCAACTACAATGAGCAGTTCTTC
d_call: -; j_call: TRBJ1-3; v_call: TRBV5-1; clone_size: -; cdr3_aa: CASSLDPGLGANTIYF; cdr3_nt: TGCGCCAGCAGCTTGGATCCAGGGCTAGGTGCAAACACCATATATTTT
d_call: -; j_call: TRBJ2-7; v_call: TRBV25-1; clone_size: -; cdr3_aa: CASSELLVSSYEQYF; cdr3_nt: TGTGCCAGCAGTGAGTTACTAGTTAGCTCCTACGAGCAGTACTTC
d_call: -; j_call: TRBJ1-5; v_call: TRBV18; clone_size: -; cdr3_aa: CASSVDTSQGIQPQHF; cdr3_nt: TGTGCCAGCTCCGTAGACACCTCCCAGGGGATACAGCCCCAGCATTTT
d_call: TRBD1; j_call: TRBJ1-5; v_call: TRBV18; clone_size: -; cdr3_aa: CASSLTQGGNSNQPQHF; cdr3_nt: TGTGCCAGCTCACTAACGCAGGGGGGCAATAGCAATCAGCCCCAGCATTTT
d_call: -; j_call: TRBJ1-1; v_call: TRBV28; clone_size: -; cdr3_aa: CASSLDSPQAFF; cdr3_nt: TGTGCCAGCAGTTTAGACAGCCCACAAGCTTTCTTT
d_call: -; j_call: TRBJ2-5; v_call: TRBV5-1; clone_size: once; cdr3_aa: CASSLAFGGSAQETQYF; cdr3_nt: TGCGCCAGCAGCTTGGCCTTCGGCGGGTCTGCTCAAGAGACCCAGTACTTC
d_call: -; j_call: TRBJ2-2; v_call: TRBV11-3; clone_size: -; cdr3_aa: CASSLIGVASGELFF; cdr3_nt: TGTGCCAGCAGCTTGATCGGGGTGGCTAGCGGGGAGCTGTTTTTT
d_call: -; j_call: TRBJ2-7; v_call: TRBV10-3; clone_size: once; cdr3_aa: CAISGSLAPEQYF; cdr3_nt: TGTGCCATCAGTGGTTCGCTAGCACCCGAGCAGTACTTC
d_call: TRBD2; j_call: TRBJ2-7; v_call: TRBV10-3; clone_size: -; cdr3_aa: CAISASASGSYEQYF; cdr3_nt: TGTGCCATCAGTGCTTCGGCTAGCGGCTCCTACGAGCAGTACTTC
d_call: TRBD1; j_call: TRBJ1-2; v_call: TRBV29-1; clone_size: -; cdr3_aa: CSVGGTGGDYGYTF; cdr3_nt: TGCAGCGTTGGAGGGACAGGGGGCGACTATGGCTACACCTTC
d_call: -; j_call: TRBJ1-2; v_call: TRBV14; clone_size: -; cdr3_aa: CASSQGGIFGYTF; cdr3_nt: TGTGCCAGCAGCCAAGGGGGCATCTTCGGCTACACCTTC
d_call: -; j_call: TRBJ1-5; v_call: TRBV28; clone_size: -; cdr3_aa: CATSPPSNQPQHF; cdr3_nt: TGTGCCACCTCCCCCCCCAGCAATCAGCCCCAGCATTTT
d_call: -; j_call: TRBJ1-1; v_call: TRBV18; clone_size: -; cdr3_aa: CASSPGPNTEAFF; cdr3_nt: TGTGCCAGCTCACCGGGGCCGAACACTGAAGCTTTCTTT
d_call: -; j_call: TRBJ2-2; v_call: TRBV7-6; clone_size: -; cdr3_aa: CASSQSPGGWAGELFF; cdr3_nt: TGTGCCAGCAGCCAATCGCCAGGAGGTTGGGCCGGGGAGCTGTTTTTT
d_call: -; j_call: TRBJ2-3; v_call: TRBV15; clone_size: -; cdr3_aa: CATSRQTGGFTDTQYF; cdr3_nt: TGTGCCACCAGCAGACAGACTGGAGGGTTCACAGATACGCAGTATTTT
d_call: TRBD2; j_call: TRBJ2-1; v_call: TRBV7-8; clone_size: -; cdr3_aa: CASSPFRGGNEQFF; cdr3_nt: TGTGCCAGCAGCCCATTTCGGGGGGGCAATGAGCAGTTCTTC
d_call: -; j_call: TRBJ2-1; v_call: TRBV2; clone_size: -; cdr3_aa: CASSDIGAYNEQFF; cdr3_nt: TGTGCCAGCAGTGATATAGGGGCCTACAATGAGCAGTTCTTC
d_call: TRBD1; j_call: TRBJ1-5; v_call: TRBV18; clone_size: -; cdr3_aa: CASSRGTGTGQPQHF; cdr3_nt: TGTGCCAGCTCACGAGGGACAGGGACCGGTCAGCCCCAGCATTTT
d_call: -; j_call: TRBJ1-2; v_call: TRBV5-1; clone_size: -; cdr3_aa: CASSFGGEGYTF; cdr3_nt: TGCGCCAGCAGTTTTGGAGGCGAGGGCTACACCTTC
d_call: -; j_call: TRBJ1-1; v_call: TRBV29-1; clone_size: -; cdr3_aa: CSVVKAAANTEAFF; cdr3_nt: TGCAGCGTTGTTAAGGCGGCAGCGAACACTGAAGCTTTCTTT
d_call: -; j_call: TRBJ1-2; v_call: TRBV28; clone_size: -; cdr3_aa: CASSYPGTPNYGYTF; cdr3_nt: TGTGCCAGCAGCTACCCAGGGACACCTAACTATGGCTACACCTTC
d_call: -; j_call: TRBJ2-1; v_call: TRBV6-4; clone_size: once; cdr3_aa: CASTLREGCRHPPANEQFF; cdr3_nt: TGTGCCAGCACTTTACGGGAAGGGTGCCGCCACCCCCCCGCCAATGAGCAGTTCTTC
d_call: -; j_call: TRBJ1-1; v_call: TRBV19; clone_size: -; cdr3_aa: CASSPRRQVPEAFF; cdr3_nt: TGTGCCAGTAGTCCCCGCCGACAGGTGCCTGAAGCTTTCTTT
d_call: -; j_call: TRBJ1-2; v_call: TRBV7-6; clone_size: -; cdr3_aa: CASSPEEGFNYGYTF; cdr3_nt: TGTGCCAGCAGCCCCGAGGAGGGGTTTAACTATGGCTACACCTTC
d_call: TRBD1; j_call: TRBJ2-7; v_call: TRBV19; clone_size: -; cdr3_aa: CASSAFPRGQVPYEQYF; cdr3_nt: TGTGCCAGTAGTGCCTTCCCTCGGGGACAGGTCCCCTACGAGCAGTACTTC
d_call: -; j_call: TRBJ1-2; v_call: TRBV15; clone_size: -; cdr3_aa: CATSRVGGYGYTF; cdr3_nt: TGTGCCACCAGCAGAGTTGGGGGGTATGGCTACACCTTC
d_call: -; j_call: TRBJ1-3; v_call: TRBV27; clone_size: -; cdr3_aa: CASSLSGFWGQVGNTIYF; cdr3_nt: TGTGCCAGCAGTTTATCGGGTTTCTGGGGCCAAGTTGGAAACACCATATATTTT
d_call: TRBD2; j_call: TRBJ2-2; v_call: TRBV7-2; clone_size: -; cdr3_aa: CASSPGLAGGPRGTGELFF; cdr3_nt: TGTGCCAGCAGCCCAGGACTAGCGGGAGGGCCACGTGGGACCGGGGAGCTGTTTTTT
d_call: TRBD2; j_call: TRBJ2-7; v_call: TRBV19; clone_size: -; cdr3_aa: CASSLGPGLAKTYEQYF; cdr3_nt: TGTGCCAGTAGTTTGGGTCCTGGACTAGCGAAGACCTACGAGCAGTACTTC
d_call: TRBD1; j_call: TRBJ1-1; v_call: TRBV5-4; clone_size: -; cdr3_aa: CASTEGVGTGGTEAFF; cdr3_nt: TGTGCCAGCACCGAAGGGGTGGGGACAGGGGGCACTGAAGCTTTCTTT
d_call: TRBD1; j_call: TRBJ1-4; v_call: TRBV30; clone_size: -; cdr3_aa: CAWSVRGTGAEKLFF; cdr3_nt: TGTGCCTGGAGTGTCCGGGGGACAGGGGCCGAAAAACTGTTTTTT
d_call: -; j_call: TRBJ2-7; v_call: TRBV6-4; clone_size: -; cdr3_aa: CASRSTATSYEQYF; cdr3_nt: TGTGCCAGCAGATCGACAGCTACCTCCTACGAGCAGTACTTC
d_call: -; j_call: TRBJ1-2; v_call: TRBV18; clone_size: -; cdr3_aa: CASSWTDYGYTF; cdr3_nt: TGTGCCAGCTCCTGGACTGACTATGGCTACACCTTC
d_call: TRBD1; j_call: TRBJ2-7; v_call: TRBV6-1; clone_size: -; cdr3_aa: CASTDRGLSEQYF; cdr3_nt: TGTGCCAGCACCGACAGGGGGTTAAGCGAGCAGTACTTC
d_call: -; j_call: TRBJ1-3; v_call: TRBV19; clone_size: -; cdr3_aa: CASSPTFSGNTIYF; cdr3_nt: TGTGCCAGTAGTCCCACATTCTCTGGAAACACCATATATTTT
d_call: -; j_call: TRBJ2-5; v_call: TRBV6-5; clone_size: -; cdr3_aa: CASSWGLKETQYF; cdr3_nt: TGTGCCAGCAGTTGGGGACTGAAAGAGACCCAGTACTTC
d_call: TRBD2; j_call: TRBJ2-1; v_call: TRBV6-5; clone_size: -; cdr3_aa: CASRLLAGGSDEQFF; cdr3_nt: TGTGCCAGCAGATTACTAGCGGGAGGATCGGATGAGCAGTTCTTC
d_call: -; j_call: TRBJ2-5; v_call: TRBV19; clone_size: once; cdr3_aa: CASSIMGAETQYF; cdr3_nt: TGTGCCAGTAGTATAATGGGCGCGGAGACCCAGTACTTC
d_call: -; j_call: TRBJ2-6; v_call: TRBV19; clone_size: -; cdr3_aa: CASSPGSPGANVLTF; cdr3_nt: TGTGCCAGTAGCCCAGGCTCCCCCGGGGCCAACGTCCTGACTTTC
d_call: TRBD2; j_call: TRBJ2-3; v_call: TRBV9; clone_size: once; cdr3_aa: CASSPIAGSADTQYF; cdr3_nt: TGTGCCAGCAGCCCGATAGCGGGAAGCGCAGATACGCAGTATTTT
d_call: -; j_call: TRBJ2-7; v_call: TRBV19; clone_size: -; cdr3_aa: CASSKQGSSYEQYF; cdr3_nt: TGTGCCAGTAGTAAACAGGGATCCTCCTACGAGCAGTACTTC
d_call: TRBD1; j_call: TRBJ1-2; v_call: TRBV30; clone_size: once; cdr3_aa: CAWSVQEGADGYTF; cdr3_nt: TGTGCCTGGAGTGTGCAAGAGGGGGCGGATGGCTACACCTTC
d_call: TRBD1; j_call: TRBJ1-6; v_call: TRBV5-1; clone_size: -; cdr3_aa: CASSLGPPTGGVGSYNSPLHF; cdr3_nt: TGCGCCAGCAGCTTGGGACCCCCTACAGGGGGGGTTGGCTCCTATAATTCACCCCTCCACTTT
d_call: -; j_call: TRBJ2-7; v_call: TRBV20-1; clone_size: -; cdr3_aa: CSAIFYEQYF; cdr3_nt: TGCAGTGCAATCTTCTACGAGCAGTACTTC
d_call: TRBD2; j_call: TRBJ2-7; v_call: TRBV28; clone_size: -; cdr3_aa: CASSSLFAGGSYEQYF; cdr3_nt: TGTGCCAGCAGTTCGCTCTTTGCGGGAGGCTCCTACGAGCAGTACTTC
d_call: TRBD2; j_call: TRBJ2-7; v_call: TRBV12-5; clone_size: -; cdr3_aa: CASGSPLAGGPREQYF; cdr3_nt: TGTGCTAGTGGTTCCCCACTAGCGGGAGGGCCTCGGGAGCAGTACTTC
d_call: -; j_call: TRBJ1-5; v_call: TRBV6-5; clone_size: -; cdr3_aa: CASSSGQNGQPQHF; cdr3_nt: TGTGCCAGCAGTTCCGGACAGAATGGTCAGCCCCAGCATTTT
d_call: -; j_call: TRBJ1-5; v_call: TRBV27; clone_size: -; cdr3_aa: CASKSWTEGNQPQHF; cdr3_nt: TGTGCCAGCAAATCTTGGACAGAAGGCAATCAGCCCCAGCATTTT
d_call: TRBD1; j_call: TRBJ2-3; v_call: TRBV7-6; clone_size: -; cdr3_aa: CASSLEGFTGTGGTDTQYF; cdr3_nt: TGTGCCAGCAGCTTAGAAGGATTTACCGGGACAGGGGGCACAGATACGCAGTATTTT
d_call: -; j_call: TRBJ1-1; v_call: TRBV21-1; clone_size: once; cdr3_aa: CASSNLPPGRIF; cdr3_nt: TGTGCCAGCAGCAATCTCCCCCCAGGTCGGATCTTT
d_call: -; j_call: TRBJ1-1; v_call: TRBV28; clone_size: -; cdr3_aa: CASTTPQANTEAFF; cdr3_nt: TGTGCCAGCACCACCCCTCAGGCGAACACTGAAGCTTTCTTT